What follows are 17 T cell receptor beta chains derived from one specimen sequenced in a study of blood T cell repertoires in COVID-19. Assay: immunoSEQ multiplex PCR; the TCRdb copy retains only in-frame clones and omits some. The profile shows 150,000 or so clones, 75% to 90% of them singletons. The sequencing input was peripheral blood. The receptors come from a young man with COVID-19, enrolled during active disease.

About this clone itself: An end of the junction does not agree with germline; a read error may underlie this. V and J are TRBV6-5 and TRBJ1-4; 8 bases align to TRBD1. Germline CDR1 MNHEY, CDR2 SVGAGI. The CDR3 has 14 residues. The CDR3 is CASSSTGQGLKLLF. In DNA form, the CDR3 reads TGTGCCAGCAGCTCAACAGGACAGGGTTTGAAACTGCTTTTT.

This chain links TRBV28 with TRBJ1-6; no firm D call. The germline gives CDR1 MDHEN, CDR2 SYDVKM. V lost 6 bases, J lost 9 bases, and 12 bases lay in between. This CDR3 has 13 residues. The CDR3, as DNA: TGTGCCAGCAGACGGGAGACGCCTTCACCCCTCCACTTT. This sequence encodes CASRRETPSPLHF.

CDR3 amino acids: CASGRLMNTEAFF. The CDR3 DNA is TGTGCCAGCGGGAGACTTATGAACACTGAAGCTTTCTTT. The chain combines TRBV2 with TRBJ1-1; D remains ambiguous. The CDR3 runs 13 residues. Per germline, CDR1 SNHLY and CDR2 FYNNEI. Between the trimmed V and J ends, which lost 8 bases and 0 bases, there was a span of 10 bases.

The chain links TRBV7-8 to TRBJ2-7; weak D call: TRBD2 (7 bases). The CDR3 totals 14 residues. Germline loops: CDR1 SGHVS, CDR2 FQNEAQ. Trimming took off 5 bases at V and 2 bases at J, with 13 bases between the two ends. CDR3: CASSRRGGTYEQYF. The CDR3 nucleotides read TGTGCCAGCAGCCGTAGGGGGGGAACCTACGAGCAGTACTTC.

The J gene is TRBJ2-1, the V gene TRBV10-3, with a possible D match to TRBD2 (5 bases). This CDR3 region has 14 residues. Germline CDR1 ENHRY, CDR2 SYGVKD. V lost 8 bases and J 5 bases, leaving 16 bases between the germline ends. The CDR3 coding sequence is TGTGCCATCGGGCTTGGGAGAAGTGACAATGAGCAGTTCTTC. Translated, it gives CAIGLGRSDNEQFF.

V is TRBV11-2 and J is TRBJ2-6; 7 bases align to TRBD1. In germline, CDR1 is SGHAT, CDR2 FQNNGV. Losses at the gene ends were 4 bases for V and 1 base for J; bases not matched to a gene: 10. The CDR3 is 18 amino acids. CDR3 protein: CASSSLTGPGSGANVLTF. CDR3 sequence (DNA): TGTGCCAGCAGCTCCTTGACAGGGCCTGGTTCTGGGGCCAACGTCCTGACTTTC.

This clone was seen once. The chain links TRBV10-3 to TRBJ2-1; possible D gene TRBD1, 6 bases. V shed 0 bases and J shed 6 bases, with 15 bases lying between them. The germline gives CDR1 ENHRY, CDR2 SYGVKD. The CDR3 is made up of 16 amino acids. Here the CDR3 reads CAISESTARGGNEQFF. DNA for the CDR3: TGTGCCATCAGTGAGTCGACCGCCAGGGGTGGCAATGAGCAGTTCTTC.

The chain combines TRBV28 with TRBJ2-7; D is unclear. The CDR3 is 13 amino acids. The germline V gene has CDR1 MDHEN and CDR2 SYDVKM. V dropped 3 bases and J dropped 6 bases, with 12 bases sitting between them. The CDR3 DNA reads TGTGCCAGCAGTTTTAGTCCACTCGGCGAGCAGTACTTC. Protein sequence: CASSFSPLGEQYF.

This clone was recorded once. This sequence joins TRBV3-1 (or the pseudogene TRBV3-2) and TRBJ1-2; D perhaps matches TRBD1 (5 bases). Germline CDR1 reads LGHDT; CDR2 reads YNNKEL (reference sequence). V dropped 4 bases and J dropped 8 bases, with 11 bases sitting between them. The CDR3 has 12 amino acids. The CDR3 sequence: CASSLRGKGYTF. The CDR3 DNA follows: TGTGCCAGCAGCCTTCGGGGGAAGGGCTACACCTTC.

The chain uses TRBV2 and TRBJ2-1; D gene unclear. Germline V gives CDR1 SNHLY, CDR2 FYNNEI. Trimming left V 6 bases short and J 9 bases short, with 9 bases between. The CDR3 runs 11 residues. DNA for the CDR3: TGTGCCAGCAGGGATAGCAGTGAGCAGTTCTTC. Its translation is CASRDSSEQFF. Drawing the rest from reference TRBV2 and TRBJ2-1, the complete variable domain is EPEVTQTPSHQVTQMGQEVILRCVPISNHLYFYWYRQILGQKVEFLVSFYNNEISEKSEIFDDQFSVERPDGSNFTLKIRSTKLEDSAMYFCASRDSSEQFFGPGTRLTVL.

The chain carries TRBV11-2 and TRBJ1-2; D is undetermined. Germline CDR1 SGHAT, CDR2 FQNNGV. V dropped 1 base and J dropped 5 bases, with 8 bases sitting between them. The CDR3 runs to 13 residues. CDR3 nucleotides: TGTGCCAGCAGCTTAGGACACCCATATGGCTACACCTTC. Translated, it gives CASSLGHPYGYTF.

V and J are TRBV2 and TRBJ1-2, with D perhaps TRBD1 (5 bases). From germline, CDR1 is SNHLY and CDR2 FYNNEI. This CDR3 has 17 residues. The V gene lost 3 bases and the J gene lost 1 base, with 18 bases spanning the gap. The CDR3 here is CASSDERQPKNNYGYTF. The CDR3 region has the DNA TGTGCCAGCAGTGACGAGAGACAGCCTAAGAATAACTATGGCTACACCTTC.

The chain has TRBV6-2 or TRBV6-3 and TRBJ2-7; tentatively, D is TRBD2 (5 bases). Trimming stripped 6 bases from V and 6 bases from J, with 18 bases between. This CDR3 is built from 14 residues. From germline, CDR1 is MNHEY and CDR2 SVGEGT. CDR3 DNA sequence: TGTGCCAGCAGCCCTTCCGTGTCGAGCGGCGAGCAGTACTTC. This gives the protein CASSPSVSSGEQYF.

In this sample, this clone turned up a few times. The chain joins TRBV5-1 to TRBJ2-5; D possibly corresponds to TRBD2 (5 bases). Germline V CDR1 and CDR2: SGHRS, YFSETQ. The ends were cut back, 0 bases at V and 3 bases at J, with 9 bases in the middle. This CDR3 region has 14 residues. CDR3 sequence: CASSLATGKETQYF. DNA for the CDR3: TGCGCCAGCAGCTTGGCTACGGGAAAAGAGACCCAGTACTTC.

This sequence joins TRBV6-2 or TRBV6-3 and TRBJ2-2; TRBD1 might be the D (6 bases). The CDR3 extends over 15 amino acids. V was trimmed by 1 base and J by 3 bases, leaving 9 bases between them. Germline-derived CDR1 and CDR2 are MNHEY and SVGEGT. The CDR3 here is CASSYWDTYTGELFF. The CDR3 nucleotides are TGTGCCAGCAGTTACTGGGACACATACACCGGGGAGCTGTTTTTT.

The chain has TRBV19 and TRBJ2-1, with 16 bases lining up with TRBD2. Germline V gene sequence: CDR1 LNHDA, CDR2 SQIVND (reference sequence). The CDR3 runs to 17 residues. Trimming cost V 9 bases and J 2 bases; bases outside gene matches: 7. The DNA of the CDR3 is TGTGCCAGCCGGGGGACTAGCGGGAGGGCTCCCTACAATGAGCAGTTCTTC. Encoded protein: CASRGTSGRAPYNEQFF.

This clone came up once. This rearrangement joins TRBV25-1 to TRBJ1-2, with a weak D call TRBD1 (6 bases). Germline V gene lookup returns CDR1 MGHDK and CDR2 SYGVNS. V was cut by 2 bases and J by 6 bases, with 16 bases left in between. This CDR3 is 15 amino acids long. This CDR3 reads CASSERATGLHGYTF. The CDR3 DNA reads TGTGCCAGCAGTGAACGGGCGACAGGCCTTCATGGCTACACCTTC.